The next 22 T cell receptor beta chains were all read from a single sample in a study of blood T cell repertoires in COVID-19. The data were produced by immunoSEQ multiplex PCR, yet TCRdb's version contains in-frame clones alone and is incomplete. The sample consists of roughly 340,000 clones, around 87% of them appearing once. The sequencing sample was made of PBMCs or T cells enriched from blood (not recorded which). The receptors were gathered from a man in his forties in a cohort exposed to, infected with or recovered from COVID-19 (not recorded which).

This chain connects TRBV7-9 to TRBJ2-7, with unresolved D. Trimming cost V 5 bases and J 7 bases, with 15 bases left between them. There are 13 residues in the CDR3. Germline-derived CDR1 and CDR2 are SEHNR and FQNEAQ (reference sequence). This CDR3 is CASSNVLGWEQYF. CDR3 DNA sequence: TGTGCCAGCAGCAACGTGCTCGGGTGGGAGCAGTACTTC.

This chain links TRBV25-1 with TRBJ2-3; 14 bases are a match to TRBD2. V lost 1 base, J lost 3 bases, and 6 bases stayed unmatched. The germline CDR1 and CDR2 sequences are MGHDK and SYGVNS. This CDR3 has 18 amino acids. CDR3 amino acids: CASSEWRLAGGPTDTQYF. In nucleotides, the CDR3 is TGTGCCAGCAGTGAATGGAGACTAGCGGGAGGGCCGACAGATACGCAGTATTTT.

The table lists this clone with a count of one. The rearrangement links TRBV30 to TRBJ1-5; a weak D match, TRBD1 (5 bases). Germline V gene sequence: CDR1 GTSNPN, CDR2 SVGIG (reference sequence). The V end was cut by 2 bases, the J end by 3 bases, with 14 bases between. This CDR3 spans 15 amino acids. The CDR3 DNA sequence: TGTGCCTGGAGTAAGAACCAGGGAATCAATCAGCCCCAGCATTTT. As protein: CAWSKNQGINQPQHF.

V gene TRBV24-1 combines with J gene TRBJ2-1; a weak D match, TRBD2 (6 bases). Trimming took 3 bases from V and 0 from J, leaving 11 bases between them. The CDR3 runs to 16 residues. Germline CDR1 is KGHDR and CDR2 is SFDVKD. The CDR3 loop is CATSDRGGSSYNEQFF. The DNA of the CDR3 is TGTGCCACCAGTGATCGTGGGGGGAGCTCCTACAATGAGCAGTTCTTC.

The V gene is TRBV3-1 (or the pseudogene TRBV3-2), the J gene TRBJ1-2, with D hard to call. Trimming cost V 3 bases and J 6 bases, with 17 bases left between them. The CDR3 is made up of 15 amino acids. Looked up from germline, CDR1 is LGHDT and CDR2 is YNNKEL (reference sequence). CDR3 sequence reads: CASSHLALPSDGYTF. The CDR3 DNA reads as TGTGCCAGCAGCCACCTAGCTCTACCATCGGATGGCTACACCTTC.

This clone was seen a few times. This chain uses TRBV3-1 (or the pseudogene TRBV3-2) with TRBJ1-6; 8 bases line up with TRBD1. The CDR3 is 15 residues long. Germline CDR1 and CDR2: LGHDT and YNNKEL (reference sequence). The V segment lost 4 bases and the J segment 9 bases; nucleotides outside the gene matches: 8. The CDR3 spells CASSRQGARGSPLHF. CDR3 bases: TGTGCCAGCAGCCGCCAGGGGGCCCGAGGTTCACCCCTCCACTTT.

This clone was recorded a few times. The chain employs TRBV24-1 and TRBJ1-2, with a tentative D call TRBD1 (6 bases). CDR3 length: 11 residues. Germline V gene data show CDR1 as KGHDR and CDR2 as SFDVKD. Trimming cost V 7 bases and J 8 bases, with 10 bases left between them. As DNA, the CDR3 is TGTGCCACCAGCCAGGGGTGGGGCTACACCTTC. The encoded protein is CATSQGWGYTF.

V gene TRBV5-1 combines with J gene TRBJ2-5; D is perhaps TRBD1 (5 bases). Trimming removed 0 bases at V and 5 bases at J, with 14 bases between. The CDR3 contains 15 residues. Germline values: CDR1 SGHRS, CDR2 YFSETQ. CDR3 in DNA: TGCGCCAGCAGCTTGGTAGGTGGACATCTGGAGACCCAGTACTTC. It specifies CASSLVGGHLETQYF.

The chain carries TRBV19 and TRBJ1-2; 8 positions agree with TRBD1. The CDR3 loop spans 15 amino acids. The junction had 5 bases not matched to a gene; V was cut back by 1 base and J by 4 bases. Looked up from germline, CDR1 is LNHDA and CDR2 is SQIVND (reference sequence). CDR3 protein: CASSIAAGGIYGYTF. For the CDR3, the DNA is TGTGCCAGTAGTATAGCGGCAGGGGGCATCTATGGCTACACCTTC.

The J gene is TRBJ1-1, the V gene TRBV5-4, with D possibly TRBD1 on 5 matching bases. This CDR3 region has 14 residues. V gave up 4 bases and J gave up 8 bases, with 18 bases separating them. Per the germline V gene, CDR1 is SGHNT and CDR2 is YYREEE (reference sequence). The CDR3 DNA follows: TGTGCCAGCAGCGCCGGACGAGGGGAGGGAGAAGCTTTCTTT. As protein: CASSAGRGEGEAFF.

The gene calls are TRBV27 and TRBJ2-1, with 8 bases matching TRBD2. CDR1 and CDR2 (germline): MNHEY, SMNVEV (reference sequence). There are 14 residues in the CDR3. J was trimmed by 5 bases and V by 8 bases; bases with no gene match: 8. CDR3 nucleotide sequence: TGTGCCAGCGAAAGCGGGAGACGCAACAATGAGCAGTTCTTC. Translating it yields CASESGRRNNEQFF.

The chain uses TRBV25-1 and TRBJ2-2; the D is unclear. The ends were cut back, 3 bases at V and 0 bases at J, with 11 bases in the middle. This CDR3 is 16 amino acids long. Germline CDR1 is MGHDK and CDR2 is SYGVNS. CDR3 sequence reads: CASSDPTFANTGELFF. The CDR3 region has the DNA TGTGCCAGCAGTGATCCCACTTTCGCGAACACCGGGGAGCTGTTTTTT.

The rearrangement uses TRBV5-4 and TRBJ2-3, with 8 bases fitting TRBD2. The CDR3 has 16 residues. Per germline, CDR1 SGHNT and CDR2 YYREEE (reference sequence). The ends lost 4 bases at V and 2 bases at J; junction bases unmatched: 9. The CDR3 loop is CASSPSGTRTTDTQYF. CDR3 coding DNA: TGTGCCAGCAGCCCGTCCGGGACTAGAACCACAGATACGCAGTATTTT.

This chain joins TRBV5-1 and TRBJ1-4; TRBD1 aligns across 9 bases. J was trimmed by 6 bases and V by 7 bases; bases with no gene match: 7. CDR1 and CDR2 (germline): SGHRS, YFSETQ. CDR3 length equals 14 residues. CDR3 protein: CASQTGTGHEKLFF. In DNA form, the CDR3 reads TGCGCCAGCCAGACCGGGACAGGGCATGAAAAACTGTTTTTT.

The chain recombines TRBV12-3 or TRBV12-4 with TRBJ1-2; the D gene is possibly TRBD1 (6 bases). V was clipped by 2 bases and J by 6 bases, with 10 bases between them. This CDR3 spans 13 amino acids. Here the CDR3 reads CASSLWGGDGYTF. CDR3 in DNA: TGTGCCAGCAGTTTATGGGGGGGCGATGGCTACACCTTC.

The J gene is TRBJ2-4, the V gene TRBV4-2; 7 bases are shared with TRBD1. Per the germline V gene, CDR1 is LGHNA and CDR2 is YNFKEQ. The CDR3 consists of 24 residues. The trim removed 0 bases at V and 1 base at J, leaving 27 bases unmatched. CDR3 bases: TGTGCCAGCAGCCAAGATTTGTGGTCGTTTCCTAAATCGGGACAGAGGAGGGCCAAAAACATTCAGTACTTC. The encoded protein is CASSQDLWSFPKSGQRRAKNIQYF.

V is TRBV11-1 and J is TRBJ2-5, with 11 positions matching TRBD2. Germline V lookup: CDR1 SGHAT, CDR2 FQDESV (reference sequence). This CDR3 has 16 residues. The trim removed 3 bases at V and 5 bases at J, leaving 8 bases unmatched. CDR3 amino acids: CASSFLSGRAGETQYF. The CDR3 bases are TGTGCCAGCAGCTTCCTTAGCGGGAGGGCCGGGGAGACCCAGTACTTC.

On this clone: Other nucleotide sequences in the sample specify the same CDR3. The gene calls are TRBV3-1 (or the pseudogene TRBV3-2) and TRBJ2-1, with 7 bases identical to TRBD1. Germline V CDR1 and CDR2: LGHDT, YNNKEL (reference sequence). The CDR3 contains 13 residues. V lost 1 base, J lost 6 bases, and 0 bases stayed unmatched. CDR3 protein: CASSQGQGNEQFF. DNA for the CDR3: TGTGCCAGCAGCCAAGGACAGGGCAATGAGCAGTTCTTC.

The chain couples TRBV10-3 to TRBJ2-2; 7 bases agree with TRBD2. The CDR3 contains 14 residues. V shed 5 bases, J shed 3 bases, and the junction held 3 bases outside the gene matches. From germline, CDR1 is ENHRY and CDR2 SYGVKD. The CDR3 loop reads CAISPREDTGELFF. CDR3 sequence (DNA): TGTGCCATCAGTCCTCGGGAGGACACCGGGGAGCTGTTTTTT.

The chain has TRBV19 and TRBJ2-3; 13 bases align to TRBD2. Germline-derived CDR1 and CDR2 are LNHDA and SQIVND (reference sequence). The V and J ends lost 5 bases and 1 base, in that order; junction bases with no gene match: 3. The CDR3 runs 16 residues. CDR3 protein: CASSWTSGRGTDTQYF. In DNA form, the CDR3 reads TGTGCCAGTAGTTGGACTAGCGGGAGAGGCACAGATACGCAGTATTTT. The whole variable domain, filled in from reference TRBV19 and TRBJ2-3, reads DGGITQSPKYLFRKEGQNVTLSCEQNLNHDAMYWYRQDPGQGLRLIYYSQIVNDFQKGDIAEGYSVSREKKESFPLTVTSAQKNPTAFYLCASSWTSGRGTDTQYFGPGTRLTVL.

J is TRBJ1-5 and V is TRBV4-2, with D perhaps matching TRBD1 (5 bases). Trimming took 0 bases from V and 5 from J, leaving 14 bases between them. Germline V lookup: CDR1 LGHNA, CDR2 YNFKEQ. The CDR3 runs to 16 residues. This chain's CDR3 is CASSQEPSRADQPQHF. In DNA form, the CDR3 reads TGTGCCAGCAGCCAAGAGCCCAGCAGGGCAGATCAGCCCCAGCATTTT.

V and J are TRBV19 and TRBJ1-5; D not certain. V was cut by 7 bases and J by 1 base, with 17 bases left in between. Germline assignment: CDR1 LNHDA and CDR2 SQIVND (reference sequence). The CDR3 has 16 residues. The DNA of the CDR3 is TGTGCCAGTACCGGGAACCCGGTAATGAGCAATCAGCCCCAGCATTTT. Protein product: CASTGNPVMSNQPQHF.